Following are 23 T cell receptor beta chains from one sample sequenced in a study of T cells in tuberculosis. After thawing and overnight rest, PBMC were stained with GMM-loaded CD1B tetramer, viability dye and anti-CD3 for sorting. The CD1B tetramers carried C32 glucose monomycolate purified from Rhodococcus equi. Repertoires were generated with immunoSEQ multiplex PCR, while TCRdb's copy carries only in-frame clones and drops some. The data hold approximately 88,000 clones, with approximately 91% observed a single time. Sequenced material: CD1b-GMM tetramer-negative cells sorted from PBMCs. Source of these receptors: an adult woman with latent tuberculosis.

The rearrangement uses TRBV5-6 and TRBJ2-3, with no clear D. Trimming stripped 0 bases from V and 6 bases from J, with 5 bases between. The CDR3 length is 12 residues. In germline, CDR1 is SGHDT, CDR2 YYEEEE. CDR3 sequence reads: CASSLGVDTQYF. The CDR3 nucleotides are TGTGCCAGCAGCTTGGGAGTCGATACGCAGTATTTT.

The chain carries TRBV6-5 and TRBJ2-2; TRBD1 aligns across 9 bases. The CDR3 is 14 amino acids. Germline values: CDR1 MNHEY, CDR2 SVGAGI. V shed 5 bases and J 7 bases; nucleotides not matched to a gene: 5. The CDR3 here is CASSGTGSGGELFF. The DNA for the CDR3 is TGTGCCAGCAGTGGGACAGGGTCGGGCGGGGAGCTGTTTTTT.

The V call is TRBV28, the J call TRBJ1-5, with D tentatively TRBD1 (5 bases). This CDR3 region has 15 residues. Trimming cost V 5 bases and J 7 bases, with 18 bases left between them. Germline-derived CDR1 and CDR2 are MDHEN and SYDVKM. CDR3 residues: CASSPHLQGGQPQHF. CDR3 nucleotides: TGTGCCAGCAGTCCCCATCTCCAGGGAGGCCAGCCCCAGCATTTT.

This rearrangement joins TRBV19 to TRBJ2-3; 8 positions agree with TRBD2. V lost 6 bases to trimming and J lost 3 bases; unmatched junction nucleotides: 5. Germline V lookup: CDR1 LNHDA, CDR2 SQIVND (reference sequence). The CDR3 covers 14 residues. The CDR3 sequence is CASRLGGGTDTQYF. In DNA, the CDR3 is TGTGCCAGTAGGTTGGGCGGGGGGACAGATACGCAGTATTTT.

This clone has just one count. The chain joins TRBV19 to TRBJ2-1; 14 bases map to TRBD2. V lost 6 bases and J lost 0; bases outside the gene matches: 7. Germline values: CDR1 LNHDA, CDR2 SQIVND (reference sequence). The CDR3 runs 18 residues. CDR3 DNA sequence: TGTGCCAGTAGAAGGACTAGCGGGGGGTTTTCCTCCTACAATGAGCAGTTCTTC. This gives the protein CASRRTSGGFSSYNEQFF.

J is TRBJ1-4 and V is TRBV6-5; 8 bases fit TRBD1. The trim removed 4 bases at V and 5 bases at J, leaving 9 bases unmatched. Germline loops: CDR1 MNHEY, CDR2 SVGAGI. CDR3 length: 16 residues. In DNA, the CDR3 is TGTGCCAGCAGTTCGCCCACCGGGACAGGCAATGAAAAACTGTTTTTT. Translated: CASSSPTGTGNEKLFF.

The gene calls are TRBV6-5 and TRBJ1-1; D remains unclear. Germline V gene lookup returns CDR1 MNHEY and CDR2 SVGAGI. The CDR3 contains 15 residues. V shed 0 bases and J shed 4 bases, with 12 bases lying between them. CDR3 sequence: CASSYSSDLGTEAFF. The CDR3 nucleotides read TGTGCCAGCAGTTACTCGAGCGACTTGGGCACTGAAGCTTTCTTT.

The rearrangement joins TRBV6-1 to TRBJ1-2; 7 bases fit TRBD1. CDR3 length: 15 residues. The V segment lost 0 bases and the J segment 7 bases; nucleotides outside the gene matches: 8. Germline CDR1 MNHNS, CDR2 SASEGT. Here the CDR3 reads CASSEARVGQSGYTF. DNA of the CDR3: TGTGCCAGCAGTGAAGCGCGCGTGGGACAGAGTGGCTACACCTTC.

The V call is TRBV9, the J call TRBJ2-3; 8 bases are a match to TRBD2. This CDR3 is 16 amino acids long. Germline loops: CDR1 SGDLS, CDR2 YYNGEE. The ends lost 2 bases at V and 10 bases at J; junction bases unmatched: 15. The CDR3 nucleotides read TGTGCCAGCAGCGTGGGGGTAGCGGGGACCTCCGGGGCGCAGTATTTT. Protein: CASSVGVAGTSGAQYF.

The chain combines TRBV30 with TRBJ1-2; 9 bases fit TRBD1. The CDR3 sequence is 14 residues long. CDR1 and CDR2 (germline): GTSNPN, SVGIG (reference sequence). Losses at the gene ends were 0 bases for V and 7 bases for J; bases not matched to a gene: 6. The CDR3 here is CAWSVPGDRAGYTF. The CDR3 DNA sequence: TGTGCCTGGAGTGTACCAGGGGACAGGGCTGGCTACACCTTC. Full variable domain (rest looked up from reference TRBV30 and TRBJ1-2): SQTIHQWPATLVQPVGSPLSLECTVEGTSNPNLYWYRQAAGRGLQLLFYSVGIGQISSEVPQNLSASRPQDRQFILSSKKLLLSDSGFYLCAWSVPGDRAGYTFGSGTRLTVV.

The chain employs TRBV4-1 and TRBJ2-2; 9 nucleotides match TRBD1. The CDR3 sequence is 17 residues long. Germline CDR1 MGHRA, CDR2 YSYEKL. V lost 4 bases to trimming and J lost 5 bases; unmatched junction nucleotides: 11. The CDR3 DNA follows: TGCGCCAGCAGCCTAATCCCTGACAGGGGGGTTACCGGGGAGCTGTTTTTT. Translating gives CASSLIPDRGVTGELFF.

V and J are TRBV2 and TRBJ2-7; D ambiguous. Germline V gives CDR1 SNHLY, CDR2 FYNNEI. The V gene lost 8 bases and the J gene lost 6 bases, with 11 bases spanning the gap. The CDR3 runs to 11 residues. The CDR3 here is CASLSLGEQYV. As DNA, the CDR3 is TGTGCCAGCTTGTCCCTGGGCGAGCAGTACGTC.

The chain employs TRBV6-1 and TRBJ2-7; TRBD1 might be the D (6 bases). The V gene's germline CDR1 is MNHNS and CDR2 SASEGT. Trimming stripped 6 bases from V and 7 bases from J, with 19 bases between. CDR3 length equals 14 residues. The DNA for the CDR3 is TGTGCCAGCAGGAACCGGGACCTCAGGGGAGAGCAGTACTTC. Translation gives CASRNRDLRGEQYF.

The V gene is TRBV27, the J gene TRBJ2-1, with 9 nucleotides matching TRBD1. Germline V gene data show CDR1 as MNHEY and CDR2 as SMNVEV (reference sequence). The V and J ends lost 3 bases and 6 bases, in that order; junction bases with no gene match: 12. CDR3 length equals 17 residues. CDR3 region: CASSFTSGQGIANEQFF. Here the CDR3 DNA reads TGTGCCAGCAGTTTCACCTCGGGACAGGGAATAGCCAATGAGCAGTTCTTC.

The chain links TRBV7-6 to TRBJ2-1, with D possibly TRBD2 on 7 matching bases. V was cut by 7 bases and J by 7 bases, with 17 bases left in between. CDR1 is SGHVS and CDR2 is FNYEAQ in the germline V gene. CDR3 length equals 14 residues. CDR3 region: CASTNGGRGNEQFF. The CDR3 bases are TGTGCCAGCACAAACGGGGGGCGGGGAAATGAGCAGTTCTTC.

The chain joins TRBV18 to TRBJ1-5; 7 bases are shared with TRBD1. The CDR3 has 15 amino acids. The germline gives CDR1 KGHSH, CDR2 LQKENI. Trimming at V came to 5 bases and at J to 6 bases, leaving 10 bases not matched to a gene. The chain's CDR3 is CASSYRGSLGQPQHF. The CDR3, as DNA: TGTGCCAGCTCATACAGGGGTTCGTTGGGTCAGCCCCAGCATTTT.

V usage is TRBV19 and J usage is TRBJ2-5; D is perhaps TRBD1 (5 bases). Looked up from germline, CDR1 is LNHDA and CDR2 is SQIVND (reference sequence). The CDR3 extends over 14 amino acids. V dropped 3 bases and J dropped 2 bases, with 10 bases sitting between them. CDR3 nucleotide sequence: TGTGCCAGTAGTATGTGGACAAATCAAGAGACCCAGTACTTC. Amino acid sequence: CASSMWTNQETQYF.

The chain recombines TRBV4-1 with TRBJ1-2, with TRBD1 matching 7 bases. The CDR3 is made up of 15 amino acids. CDR1 and CDR2 from the germline V gene are MGHRA and YSYEKL. The J segment lost 4 bases and the V segment lost 1 base, leaving 6 bases of the junction unmatched. DNA of the CDR3: TGCGCCAGCAGCCAAGTTCAGGGGGGTTCCTATGGCTACACCTTC. This codes for CASSQVQGGSYGYTF.

The chain uses TRBV7-9 and TRBJ2-2; maybe TRBD1 (6 bases). The CDR3 has 14 amino acids. Germline V gene lookup returns CDR1 SEHNR and CDR2 FQNEAQ (reference sequence). The V gene lost 5 bases and the J gene lost 8 bases, with 15 bases spanning the gap. The CDR3 is CASSPKGHGGELFF. The CDR3 coding sequence is TGTGCCAGCAGCCCAAAGGGACACGGAGGGGAGCTGTTTTTT.

The V gene is TRBV4-2, the J gene TRBJ1-6; TRBD1 is a possible D gene (6 bases). Per the germline V gene, CDR1 is LGHNA and CDR2 is YNFKEQ. The CDR3 runs 18 residues. V was trimmed by 0 bases and J by 9 bases, leaving 21 bases between them. The CDR3 coding sequence is TGTGCCAGCAGCCAAGATAGGCGCATGGACAGCTTGAGTTCACCCCTCCACTTT. Amino acids: CASSQDRRMDSLSSPLHF.

The CDR3 reads CASSGLAGANEQFF. The CDR3 DNA is TGCGCCAGCAGTGGACTAGCGGGGGCAAATGAGCAGTTCTTC. This sequence joins TRBV10-2 and TRBJ2-1, with TRBD2 matching over 12 bases. Germline CDR1 and CDR2: WSHSY and SAAADI. CDR3 length: 14 residues. The trim removed 4 bases at V and 7 bases at J, leaving 2 bases unmatched.

J is TRBJ2-6 and V is TRBV11-2, with D tentatively TRBD2 (7 bases). The V end lost 5 bases, the J end lost 2 bases, and 13 bases lay between the germline ends. Germline loops: CDR1 SGHAT, CDR2 FQNNGV. This CDR3 spans 16 amino acids. The chain's CDR3 is CASSPVGGPGANVLTF. The CDR3 nucleotides are TGTGCCAGCAGCCCCGTCGGGGGGCCTGGGGCCAACGTCCTGACTTTC.

CDR3 region: CASGLDAGGAATDTQYF. In DNA, the CDR3 is TGTGCTAGTGGTTTGGACGCGGGGGGGGCGGCCACAGATACGCAGTATTTT. The chain links TRBV12-5 to TRBJ2-3; TRBD2 agrees at 9 bases. CDR3 length: 17 amino acids. With 1 base clipped from V and 2 bases from J, the junction kept 7 bases outside the gene matches. Looked up from germline, CDR1 is LGHNT and CDR2 is FRNRAP.